Listed below are T cell receptor beta chains from one sample, sequenced in a study of post-analysis software for immune sequencing data. TCRdb passed the PCR reads through MiXCR, listing each CDR3 protein once. The sample shows roughly 430,000 distinct CDR3 sequences, approximately 42% of them seen only once. The specimen sequenced was blood. Receptors were obtained from a girl aged 2 to 9 with multiple sclerosis. Both conserved end residues are part of each CDR3. Each record gives: V gene, J gene, D gene, clone size, CDR3 protein, CDR3 DNA. A D gene is named only where the DNA matches it firmly. Not every row has a clone size; where given, it reads once, few, many or a size class.

V: TRBV12-3/TRBV12-4; J: TRBJ2-1; D: TRBD2; size: -; CDR3: CASSRDGGAFEQFF; DNA: TGTGCCAGCAGCCGAGACGGGGGGGCCTTTGAGCAGTTCTTC
V: TRBV6-2/TRBV6-3; J: TRBJ1-5; D: -; size: few; CDR3: CASSLPGQTYSNQPQHF; DNA: TGTGCCAGCAGCTTACCCGGACAGACATATAGCAATCAGCCCCAGCATTTT
V: TRBV5-1; J: TRBJ2-7; D: TRBD2; size: -; CDR3: CASKRDSGPYEQYF; DNA: TGCGCCAGCAAGCGGGACTCGGGGCCCTACGAGCAGTACTTC
V: TRBV7-9; J: TRBJ1-2; D: -; size: -; CDR3: CASERDGPHYGYTF; DNA: TGTGCCAGCGAACGAGACGGTCCGCACTATGGCTACACCTTC
V: TRBV6-7; J: TRBJ2-1; D: -; size: few; CDR3: CASTGVTVPHSSYNEQFF; DNA: TGTGCCAGCACCGGCGTGACAGTCCCACACAGCTCCTACAATGAGCAGTTCTTC
V: TRBV25-1; J: TRBJ1-5; D: -; size: -; CDR3: CASSELQGGRPQHF; DNA: TGTGCCAGCAGCGAGTTACAGGGAGGACGGCCCCAGCATTTT
V: TRBV6-2/TRBV6-3; J: TRBJ2-4; D: TRBD2; size: -; CDR3: CASNLAGAKNIQYF; DNA: TGTGCCAGCAACCTAGCGGGAGCCAAAAACATTCAGTACTTC
V: TRBV20-1; J: TRBJ1-1; D: -; size: -; CDR3: CSANGGNTEAFF; DNA: TGCAGTGCTAACGGGGGGAACACTGAAGCTTTCTTT
V: TRBV20-1; J: TRBJ2-5; D: TRBD2; size: -; CDR3: CSASHTSGSPSETQYF; DNA: TGCAGTGCTAGCCACACTAGCGGGAGCCCCTCGGAGACCCAGTACTTC
V: TRBV7-3; J: TRBJ2-1; D: -; size: few; CDR3: CASSLNVGVYNEQFF; DNA: TGTGCCAGCAGCTTAAATGTGGGGGTTTACAATGAGCAGTTCTTC
V: TRBV7-9; J: TRBJ2-5; D: -; size: -; CDR3: CASSSLKVVTQYF; DNA: TGTGCCAGCAGCAGTCTCAAGGTGGTGACCCAGTACTTC
V: TRBV12-3/TRBV12-4; J: TRBJ1-5; D: -; size: -; CDR3: CASRPNSDSNQPQHF; DNA: TGTGCCAGCAGACCCAACTCGGATAGCAATCAGCCCCAGCATTTT
V: TRBV11-2; J: TRBJ2-6; D: -; size: few; CDR3: CASSSLSITGANVLTF; DNA: TGTGCCAGCAGCTCCCTCAGCATAACTGGGGCCAACGTCCTGACTTTC
V: TRBV15; J: TRBJ2-5; D: -; size: -; CDR3: CATSRDPGPAQYF; DNA: TGTGCCACCAGCAGAGATCCCGGCCCGGCCCAGTACTTC
V: TRBV9; J: TRBJ2-3; D: TRBD2; size: few; CDR3: CASSSPGLAGGPDTQYF; DNA: TGTGCCAGCAGCTCCCCCGGACTAGCGGGAGGGCCAGATACGCAGTATTTT
V: TRBV7-7; J: TRBJ2-7; D: -; size: few; CDR3: CASSLSAGIDYEQYF; DNA: TGTGCCAGCAGCTTATCGGCTGGGATCGACTACGAGCAGTACTTC
V: TRBV6-5; J: TRBJ1-6; D: -; size: -; CDR3: CASSYSKRGSDNSPLHF; DNA: TGTGCCAGCAGTTACTCGAAGCGGGGAAGCGATAATTCACCCCTCCACTTT
V: TRBV10-3; J: TRBJ2-1; D: -; size: few; CDR3: CAIKTRSYNEQFF; DNA: TGTGCCATCAAGACCCGATCCTACAATGAGCAGTTCTTC
V: TRBV2; J: TRBJ1-2; D: -; size: few; CDR3: CASSVRGGNYGYTF; DNA: TGTGCCAGCAGTGTTCGGGGGGGAAACTATGGCTACACCTTC
V: TRBV28; J: TRBJ2-7; D: -; size: few; CDR3: CASRAAGSGYEQYF; DNA: TGTGCCTCCCGTGCAGCGGGTAGTGGCTACGAGCAGTACTTC
V: TRBV10-3; J: TRBJ1-1; D: -; size: few; CDR3: CAISSEGPNTEAFF; DNA: TGTGCCATCAGCTCCGAGGGACCGAACACTGAAGCTTTCTTT
V: TRBV20-1; J: TRBJ2-3; D: -; size: few; CDR3: CSARKSDTQYF; DNA: TGCAGTGCTAGAAAGTCAGATACGCAGTATTTT
V: TRBV20-1; J: TRBJ2-7; D: -; size: -; CDR3: CSARGRVSAGSYEQYF; DNA: TGCAGTGCTAGAGGAAGGGTCTCGGCGGGGTCCTACGAGCAGTACTTC
V: TRBV5-1; J: TRBJ2-1; D: -; size: few; CDR3: CASSQMTGPNEQFF; DNA: TGCGCCAGCAGCCAAATGACAGGCCCCAATGAGCAGTTCTTC
V: TRBV29-1; J: TRBJ2-7; D: -; size: -; CDR3: CSAQRDSSYEQYF; DNA: TGCAGCGCCCAGCGGGACAGCTCCTACGAGCAGTACTTC
V: TRBV7-2; J: TRBJ2-4; D: -; size: -; CDR3: CASSSSGLFKNIQYF; DNA: TGTGCCAGCAGCTCATCGGGACTTTTCAAAAACATTCAGTACTTC
V: TRBV25-1; J: TRBJ2-5; D: -; size: -; CDR3: CASSEPPTVFLQETQYF; DNA: TGTGCCAGCAGTGAACCCCCGACGGTATTCCTGCAAGAGACCCAGTACTTC
V: TRBV28; J: TRBJ1-2; D: -; size: -; CDR3: CASSFAPGAGYTF; DNA: TGCGCCAGCAGTTTCGCCCCAGGGGCTGGCTACACCTTC
V: TRBV4-3; J: TRBJ1-1; D: -; size: -; CDR3: CASSPGRFWNTEAFF; DNA: TGCGCCAGCAGCCCCGGGAGATTTTGGAACACTGAAGCTTTCTTT
V: TRBV12-3/TRBV12-4; J: TRBJ1-3; D: -; size: -; CDR3: CANKIDSHSGNTIYF; DNA: TGTGCCAACAAAATTGACAGCCACTCTGGAAACACCATATATTTT
V: TRBV18; J: TRBJ2-1; D: -; size: few; CDR3: CASSPEAGWYNEQFF; DNA: TGTGCCAGCTCACCAGAGGCGGGGTGGTACAATGAGCAGTTCTTC
V: TRBV29-1; J: TRBJ1-2; D: -; size: many; CDR3: CSVDKGSYDGYTF; DNA: TGCAGCGTTGACAAGGGGAGCTATGACGGCTACACCTTC
V: TRBV4-2; J: TRBJ1-1; D: -; size: -; CDR3: CASSSLDGDTEAFF; DNA: TGTGCCAGCAGCTCCCTGGACGGAGACACTGAAGCTTTCTTT
V: TRBV28; J: TRBJ1-1; D: -; size: few; CDR3: CASSDRPNETEAFF; DNA: TGTGCCAGCAGTGACCGGCCAAACGAGACTGAAGCTTTCTTT
V: TRBV12-3/TRBV12-4; J: TRBJ2-5; D: -; size: few; CDR3: CASSSTTGKASRFGETQYF; DNA: TGTGCCAGCAGTTCTACCACGGGGAAAGCCTCGAGGTTCGGAGAGACCCAGTACTTC
V: TRBV4-1; J: TRBJ2-7; D: TRBD2; size: -; CDR3: CASSQVSERDYEQYF; DNA: TGCGCCAGCAGCCAAGTTTCTGAGCGGGACTACGAGCAGTACTTC
V: TRBV10-3; J: TRBJ2-7; D: TRBD2; size: few; CDR3: CAISESLGLAGYNPYEQYF; DNA: TGTGCCATCAGCGAATCCCTGGGGCTAGCGGGGTACAATCCCTACGAGCAGTACTTC
V: TRBV10-3; J: TRBJ2-2; D: -; size: -; CDR3: CAMGGELFF; DNA: TGTGCCATGGGCGGGGAGCTGTTTTTT
V: TRBV2; J: TRBJ1-5; D: -; size: -; CDR3: CASSEWDSGQPQHF; DNA: TGTGCCAGCAGTGAATGGGACTCGGGGCAGCCCCAGCATTTT
V: TRBV5-1; J: TRBJ1-2; D: -; size: few; CDR3: CASHDGSNYGYTF; DNA: TGCGCCAGCCACGACGGAAGTAACTATGGCTACACCTTC
V: TRBV20-1; J: TRBJ2-7; D: -; size: -; CDR3: CSATFWSGTYEQYF; DNA: TGCAGTGCTACTTTCTGGTCAGGGACCTACGAGCAGTACTTC
V: TRBV12-3/TRBV12-4; J: TRBJ2-1; D: -; size: -; CDR3: CASSQGLYNEQFF; DNA: TGTGCCAGCAGCCAAGGACTCTACAATGAGCAGTTCTTC
V: TRBV9; J: TRBJ2-7; D: -; size: -; CDR3: CASSLRLDYDEQYF; DNA: TGTGCCAGCAGCCTCCGCCTCGATTATGACGAGCAGTACTTC